The 8 T cell receptor beta chains presented below share a single source sample, sequenced in a study of early T cells in non-severe SARS-CoV-2 infection. Each CDR3 protein gets one entry after TCRdb re-called the 5' RACE reads with MiXCR. This sample has about 110,000 distinct CDR3 sequences, with more than 9.5% found just once. The sample was whole blood. All receptors come from an adult who was a healthcare worker with PCR-confirmed SARS-CoV-2 infection or an uninfected control (not recorded which).

This rearrangement joins TRBV7-2 to TRBJ1-5; D is unresolved. V was clipped by 4 bases and J by 5 bases, with 9 bases between them. Germline values: CDR1 SGHTA, CDR2 FQGNSA. This CDR3 contains 13 residues. In DNA, the CDR3 is TGTGCCAGCAGCTCTCTGTGGGATCAGCCCCAGCATTTT. Translated, it gives CASSSLWDQPQHF.

The rearrangement joins TRBV9 to TRBJ2-5; 7 bases are a match to TRBD2. The CDR3 spans 14 residues. The junction had 6 bases not matched to a gene; V was cut back by 4 bases and J by 3 bases. CDR1 and CDR2 (germline): SGDLS, YYNGEE. The CDR3 loop is CASSPGRGEETQYF. The CDR3 region has the DNA TGTGCCAGCAGCCCAGGGAGGGGAGAAGAGACCCAGTACTTC.

The genes are TRBV5-6 and TRBJ2-7, with 7 bases matching TRBD2. The CDR3 contains 16 residues. Trimming cost V 0 bases and J 6 bases; bases outside gene matches: 12. The V gene's germline CDR1 is SGHDT and CDR2 YYEEEE. Written as DNA, the CDR3 is TGTGCCAGCAGCTTGGGTGGATTGGGAGGGCCATCCGAGCAGTACTTC. This encodes CASSLGGLGGPSEQYF.

This clonotype has more than one count but fewer than ten. This chain joins TRBV4-3 and TRBJ2-7, with D perhaps TRBD2 (6 bases). Trimming cost V 0 bases and J 2 bases, with 8 bases left between them. CDR1 is LGHNA and CDR2 is YSLEER in the germline V gene. The CDR3 loop spans 14 amino acids. For the CDR3, the DNA is TGCGCCAGCAGCCAAGAGGGGGGTCCCTACGAGCAGTACTTC. This sequence encodes CASSQEGGPYEQYF.

The chain has TRBV20-1 and TRBJ2-2, with TRBD1 matching over 8 bases. The CDR3 sequence is 16 residues long. Germline V gene lookup returns CDR1 DFQATT and CDR2 SNEGSKA (reference sequence). Trimming cost V 3 bases and J 3 bases; bases outside gene matches: 9. The CDR3 DNA follows: TGCAGTGCTAGGGTCCCCGGGACAGGCGACACCGGGGAGCTGTTTTTT. Amino acids: CSARVPGTGDTGELFF.

In this sample, this clonotype turned up many times. The rearrangement links TRBV2 to TRBJ2-7, with no clear D. The CDR3 loop spans 14 amino acids. Trimming cost V 1 base and J 6 bases, with 13 bases left between them. Germline CDR1 reads SNHLY; CDR2 reads FYNNEI. This CDR3 reads CASSEVLGKGEQYF. In DNA form, the CDR3 reads TGTGCCAGCAGTGAAGTGTTGGGGAAGGGCGAGCAGTACTTC.

This clonotype was observed many times. The V call is TRBV6-2 or TRBV6-3, the J call TRBJ1-5, with TRBD1 matching 10 bases. CDR1 is MNHEY, CDR2 SVGEGT, per germline. V lost 6 bases and J lost 1; bases outside the gene matches: 3. The CDR3 covers 15 residues. The CDR3 spells CASRRDRGSNQPQHF. The CDR3 nucleotides are TGTGCCAGCAGGAGGGACAGGGGCAGCAATCAGCCCCAGCATTTT.

This clonotype was seen a few times. The V gene is TRBV20-1, the J gene TRBJ2-7, with D possibly TRBD1 on 5 matching bases. V lost 5 bases and J lost 6, with 11 bases in between. Looked up from germline, CDR1 is DFQATT and CDR2 is SNEGSKA (reference sequence). The CDR3 covers 11 residues. The CDR3, as DNA: TGCAGTGCTCGACAGTTTTCCGAGCAGTACTTC. This codes for CSARQFSEQYF.